The clone carrying this T cell receptor (beta chain) was detected many times. The CDR3 covers 15 residues. From germline, CDR1 is KGHSH and CDR2 LQKENI. Germline trimming cut 6 bases from V and 1 base from J; bases unmatched to any gene: 4. The sample belongs to a study of low-dose radiotherapy and immunotherapy resistance in tumors. Gene-specific TRAV and TRBV primers were used for first-strand cDNA, covering alpha and beta chains. TCRs were put through approximately 20 PCR cycles of amplification with Phusion. A constant-region primer and the V-primer adapter served as the primer pair. Each CDR3 protein is one row after TCRdb ran MiXCR on the reads. The sample includes 54,000 or so distinct CDR3 sequences, under 30% of them seen just once. Time point indicated: before trial treatment.

The source of this sequence is a male donor with prostate cancer. The sequenced sample was PBMCs, obtained before treatment. This chain joins TRBV18 and TRBJ2-1; 9 bases are shared with TRBD1. CDR3 DNA sequence: TGTGCCAGCTCGCTCGGACAGGGGTCCTACAATGAGCAGTTCTTC. Its translation is CASSLGQGSYNEQFF.